This TCR beta chain comes out of a study of control samples from healthy donors and cancer patients. Germline CDR1 reads SGHTA; CDR2 reads FQGNSA. There are 16 residues in the CDR3. J gave up 8 bases and V 3 bases, and 4 bases lay outside the gene matches. The repertoire was sequenced with immunoSEQ multiplex PCR; TCRdb's copy has only in-frame clones and lacks some. Altogether about 110,000 clones are present, around nine tenths being singletons, with the ten largest covering roughly 4%. The chain carries TRBV7-2 and TRBJ2-2, with 15 bases that match TRBD2. The receptor's source is a woman aged 55 to 70 with lung cancer. Sequenced material: PBMCs. The CDR3 region is CASSFGLAGGEGELFF. The CDR3 nucleotides read TGTGCCAGCAGCTTTGGACTAGCGGGAGGGGAAGGGGAGCTGTTTTTT.